The 17 T cell receptor beta chains presented below share a single source sample, sequenced in a study of cytomegalovirus exposure and HLA in healthy donors. In the PCR, 60 Vbeta and 13 Jbeta primers were used. Libraries were prepared by immunoSEQ multiplex PCR; TCRdb keeps only in-frame clonotypes and omits some of them. This table has around 90,000 clones, about two thirds appearing once. Material: PBMCs. The receptors come from a human donor in good health.

The chain uses TRBV5-1 and TRBJ2-3; 12 nucleotides agree with TRBD2. The V segment lost 4 bases and the J segment 3 bases; nucleotides outside the gene matches: 9. This CDR3 spans 17 amino acids. Germline V gene data show CDR1 as SGHRS and CDR2 as YFSETQ. CDR3 loop: CASSPLTSGGPTDTQYF. The CDR3 nucleotides read TGCGCCAGCAGCCCCTTGACTAGCGGGGGACCTACAGATACGCAGTATTTT.

The rearrangement links TRBV7-2 to TRBJ2-5; possible D gene TRBD1, 6 bases. The CDR3 spans 14 residues. V was pared by 2 bases and J by 3 bases, with 10 bases between. CDR1 SGHTA and CDR2 FQGNSA come from the germline V gene. In DNA form, the CDR3 reads TGTGCCAGCAGCTTACGGTCAGGGGAAGAGACCCAGTACTTC. Amino acid sequence: CASSLRSGEETQYF.

The chain couples TRBV7-9 to TRBJ2-7; D unresolved. The CDR3 spans 13 residues. Per the germline V gene, CDR1 is SEHNR and CDR2 is FQNEAQ (reference sequence). V dropped 5 bases and J dropped 4 bases, with 12 bases sitting between them. CDR3 sequence (DNA): TGTGCCAGCAGCCCGGAGAGTCGGTACGAGCAGTACTTC. As protein: CASSPESRYEQYF.

CDR3 protein: CSVLTGNAEAFF. CDR3 coding DNA: TGCAGCGTTTTAACAGGGAATGCTGAAGCTTTCTTT. The rearrangement joins TRBV29-1 to TRBJ1-1; D might be TRBD1 (6 bases). The CDR3 totals 12 residues. V was cut by 5 bases and J by 6 bases, with 13 bases left in between. CDR1 and CDR2 (germline): SQVTM, ANQGSEA.

The chain carries TRBV5-5 and TRBJ2-5; 11 nucleotides line up with TRBD2. This CDR3 is built from 17 residues. V shed 0 bases and J 2 bases; nucleotides not matched to a gene: 6. Germline CDR1 is SGHKS and CDR2 is YYEKEE (reference sequence). DNA for the CDR3: TGTGCCAGCAGCTTGGCCGTAGCGGGGGGGCGACAAGAGACCCAGTACTTC. Translating gives CASSLAVAGGRQETQYF.

This clone was picked up a small number of times. The V gene is TRBV27, the J gene TRBJ1-1; 8 nucleotides agree with TRBD1. Germline lookup yields CDR1 MNHEY and CDR2 SMNVEV (reference sequence). The length of the CDR3 is 13 residues. V dropped 7 bases and J dropped 7; count of bases not matched to a gene: 8. The CDR3 coding sequence is TGTGCCAGCAACCCGGACAGGGCGGGTGAAGCTTTCTTT. This gives the protein CASNPDRAGEAFF.

The genes are TRBV5-8 and TRBJ1-6, with unresolved D. V lost 4 bases and J lost 8, with 13 bases in between. Germline V gene lookup returns CDR1 SGHTS and CDR2 YDEGEE. The CDR3 loop spans 14 amino acids. CDR3 DNA: TGTGCCAGCAGCCTCGACCCGAGGGATTCACCCCTCCACTTT. Protein product: CASSLDPRDSPLHF.

This clone has just a few counts. The chain combines TRBV7-3 with TRBJ1-2; TRBD1 might be the D (6 bases). Germline CDR1 is SGHTA and CDR2 is FQGTGA. V was clipped by 10 bases and J by 8 bases, with 11 bases between them. The CDR3 length is 10 residues. The CDR3: CANTGKGYTF. Written as DNA, the CDR3 is TGTGCCAACACAGGGAAAGGCTACACCTTC.

The chain recombines TRBV5-1 with TRBJ2-7; no clear D gene. This CDR3 has 13 residues. Germline V gives CDR1 SGHRS, CDR2 YFSETQ. Trimming shortened V by 0 bases and J by 4 bases, and 8 bases separated the two germline ends. CDR3 protein: CASSLGEIYEQYF. The CDR3 DNA reads as TGCGCCAGCAGCTTGGGAGAGATATACGAGCAGTACTTC.

This clone was seen only a few times. The chain employs TRBV7-2 and TRBJ1-6, with D possibly matching TRBD1 (5 bases). Deletions cut 2 bases from V and 10 bases from J, with 18 bases between. The CDR3 consists of 16 residues. Germline lookup yields CDR1 SGHTA and CDR2 FQGNSA. CDR3 sequence (DNA): TGTGCCAGCAGCTTAATGGGTCATCAGGGCTACTCACCCCTCCACTTT. It specifies CASSLMGHQGYSPLHF.

With respect to this clone: The sample carries other DNA sequences with the same CDR3. V gene TRBV7-8 combines with J gene TRBJ2-2, with a tentative D call TRBD1 (5 bases). In germline, CDR1 is SGHVS, CDR2 FQNEAQ. The V gene lost 3 bases and the J gene lost 1 base, with 6 bases spanning the gap. The length of the CDR3 is 14 residues. Written as DNA, the CDR3 is TGTGCCAGCAGCTTCGACAGGAACACCGGGGAGCTGTTTTTT. Translated, it gives CASSFDRNTGELFF.

This chain uses TRBV4-2 with TRBJ1-4, with D perhaps TRBD1 (5 bases). V gave up 0 bases and J gave up 0 bases, with 17 bases separating them. Per germline, CDR1 LGHNA and CDR2 YNFKEQ. The CDR3 is made up of 19 amino acids. The CDR3 spells CASSQDPGGGAATNEKLFF. Here the CDR3 DNA reads TGTGCCAGCAGCCAAGATCCGGGGGGTGGGGCTGCAACTAATGAAAAACTGTTTTTT.

The chain joins TRBV11-2 to TRBJ1-2, with 8 bases lining up with TRBD1. The CDR3 totals 11 residues. The trim removed 6 bases at V and 8 bases at J, leaving 2 bases unmatched. Germline V gives CDR1 SGHAT, CDR2 FQNNGV. The CDR3 sequence: CASRTGDGYTF. CDR3 in DNA: TGTGCCAGCAGGACAGGGGACGGCTACACCTTC.

The CDR3 region is CASSNLQGARGNSPLHF. CDR3 DNA sequence: TGTGCCAGTTCCAATCTTCAGGGGGCTCGGGGGAATTCACCCCTCCACTTT. The V call is TRBV19, the J call TRBJ1-6; 8 nucleotides line up with TRBD1. V shed 8 bases, J shed 7 bases, and the junction held 16 bases outside the gene matches. This CDR3 has 17 amino acids. Germline-derived CDR1 and CDR2 are LNHDA and SQIVND (reference sequence).

Within the sample, this clone is medium-sized. The chain carries TRBV10-3 and TRBJ1-2; D is unclear. V was clipped by 4 bases and J by 4 bases, with 7 bases between them. The CDR3 has 12 amino acids. Germline-derived CDR1 and CDR2 are ENHRY and SYGVKD. The CDR3: CAISGDLYGYTF. The CDR3 bases are TGTGCCATCAGTGGAGATCTCTATGGCTACACCTTC.

The chain links TRBV4-1 to TRBJ2-7; D gene uncertain. CDR1 and CDR2 from the germline V gene are MGHRA and YSYEKL. Trimming shortened V by 1 base and J by 0 bases, and 10 bases separated the two germline ends. The CDR3 runs to 15 residues. CDR3 bases: TGCGCCAGCAGCCAAGTCCAAGCCTCCTCCTACGAGCAGTACTTC. Translation gives CASSQVQASSYEQYF.

The chain couples TRBV5-5 to TRBJ1-1; tentative D call: TRBD1 (5 bases). This CDR3 comprises 15 residues. V was cut by 3 bases and J by 2 bases, with 14 bases left in between. Germline V CDR1 and CDR2: SGHKS, YYEKEE (reference sequence). The CDR3 spells CASSSYDRPNTEAFF. CDR3 nucleotide sequence: TGTGCCAGCAGCTCATACGACAGACCCAACACTGAAGCTTTCTTT.